The table lists the clone carrying this TCR beta chain with many counts. The antigen is not known. The data are from a study of Graves' ophthalmopathy and Graves' hyperthyroidism. General study results and limits: Most expanded clonotypes from thyroid (those above 0.001 frequency) were also found in blood.

The V end lost 2 bases, the J end lost 3 bases, and 13 bases lay between the germline ends. Per the germline V gene, CDR1 is SGHVS and CDR2 is FQNEAQ. The CDR3 spans 15 residues. The authors amplified TCR beta CDR3 regions from RNA transcripts. An initial RT-PCR round employing HTBI primers preceded a second-round multiplex PCR. MiXCR was run by TCRdb on the multiplex PCR reads, yielding one entry per CDR3 protein. The table includes approximately 1.2 million distinct CDR3 sequences, less than 45% detected once. Source material: peripheral blood or thyroid tissue (not recorded which). The chain is built from TRBV7-8 and TRBJ1-2, with no clear D. This clonotype originated in an adult man with Graves' hyperthyroidism. For the CDR3, the DNA is TGTGCCAGCAGCTTAAGGGTCGATAGGGACTATGGCTACACCTTC. Protein: CASSLRVDRDYGYTF.